This is a list of T cell receptor beta chains from one sample in a study of blood T cells in healthy people across ages. MiXCR, run by TCRdb on the 5' RACE reads, gives a single entry per CDR3 protein. The table lists about 1.5 million distinct CDR3 sequences, approximately 40% of them singletons, with under 8% in the top ten. Sequenced: blood. The source is a woman younger than 35 in good health. CDR3s include the opening cysteine and the closing phenylalanine or tryptophan. Fields, in order: D gene, clone size, V gene, J gene, CDR3 protein, CDR3 DNA. D genes are given only for firm matches. Rows may omit the clone size; those that give it use once, few, many or a size class.

d_call: -; clone_size: few; v_call: TRBV6-2/TRBV6-3; j_call: TRBJ2-5; cdr3_aa: CASSSGLPRETQYF; cdr3_nt: TGTGCCAGCAGTTCCGGACTGCCCCGGGAGACCCAGTACTTC
d_call: -; clone_size: few; v_call: TRBV12-3/TRBV12-4; j_call: TRBJ2-3; cdr3_aa: CASTLSTGSTDTQYF; cdr3_nt: TGTGCCAGCACCCTCTCCACGGGGAGCACAGATACGCAGTATTTT
d_call: TRBD2; clone_size: once; v_call: TRBV27; j_call: TRBJ2-5; cdr3_aa: CASSLVNKRGAPEETQYF; cdr3_nt: TGTGCCAGCAGTTTAGTCAACAAGCGGGGGGCACCCGAAGAGACCCAGTACTTC
d_call: TRBD1; clone_size: -; v_call: TRBV20-1; j_call: TRBJ2-4; cdr3_aa: CSALGQGQGEQYF; cdr3_nt: TGCAGTGCACTAGGACAGGGGCAGGGTGAGCAGTACTTC
d_call: -; clone_size: few; v_call: TRBV3-1; j_call: TRBJ2-7; cdr3_aa: CASSQPQGGQYF; cdr3_nt: TGTGCCAGCAGCCAACCCCAGGGTGGGCAGTACTTC
d_call: -; clone_size: once; v_call: TRBV2; j_call: TRBJ2-7; cdr3_aa: CASSEVSSRGYNEQYF; cdr3_nt: TGTGCCAGCAGTGAAGTTTCTAGCCGGGGCTACAATGAGCAGTACTTC
d_call: TRBD2; clone_size: -; v_call: TRBV3-1; j_call: TRBJ2-1; cdr3_aa: CASRYSGGLNNEQFF; cdr3_nt: TGTGCCAGCAGATACAGCGGGGGCCTAAACAATGAGCAGTTCTTC
d_call: -; clone_size: -; v_call: TRBV12-3/TRBV12-4; j_call: TRBJ1-1; cdr3_aa: CASSGHQNTEAFF; cdr3_nt: TGTGCCAGCAGCGGACACCAGAACACTGAAGCTTTCTTT
d_call: -; clone_size: few; v_call: TRBV6-4; j_call: TRBJ2-1; cdr3_aa: CASRKDKNNEQFF; cdr3_nt: TGTGCCAGCAGAAAGGACAAAAACAATGAGCAGTTCTTC
d_call: -; clone_size: -; v_call: TRBV21-1; j_call: TRBJ1-2; cdr3_aa: CASSKRDGYTF; cdr3_nt: TGTGCCAGCAGCAAGAGAGATGGCTACACCTTC
d_call: TRBD2; clone_size: -; v_call: TRBV25-1; j_call: TRBJ2-7; cdr3_aa: CASLGGTSYEQYF; cdr3_nt: TGTGCCAGCCTGGGGGGGACCTCCTACGAGCAGTACTTC
d_call: TRBD1; clone_size: -; v_call: TRBV30; j_call: TRBJ2-5; cdr3_aa: CAWSAQGQETQYF; cdr3_nt: TGTGCCTGGAGTGCACAGGGGCAAGAGACCCAGTACTTC
d_call: -; clone_size: -; v_call: TRBV20-1; j_call: TRBJ1-1; cdr3_aa: CSASNTNTEAFF; cdr3_nt: TGCAGTGCTAGTAACACGAACACTGAAGCTTTCTTT
d_call: -; clone_size: -; v_call: TRBV2; j_call: TRBJ2-7; cdr3_aa: CASGGETYEQYF; cdr3_nt: TGTGCCAGCGGGGGAGAAACCTACGAGCAGTACTTC
d_call: -; clone_size: -; v_call: TRBV12-3/TRBV12-4; j_call: TRBJ2-7; cdr3_aa: CASSPHRVPPYEQYF; cdr3_nt: TGTGCCAGCAGTCCACACAGGGTCCCCCCTTACGAGCAGTACTTC
d_call: TRBD1; clone_size: -; v_call: TRBV20-1; j_call: TRBJ1-4; cdr3_aa: CSASRAGGNEKLFF; cdr3_nt: TGCAGTGCTAGTAGGGCAGGGGGCAATGAAAAACTGTTTTTT
d_call: -; clone_size: many; v_call: TRBV7-6; j_call: TRBJ2-3; cdr3_aa: CASSSDSTDTQYF; cdr3_nt: TGTGCCAGCAGTTCCGACTCGACAGATACGCAGTATTTT
d_call: TRBD2; clone_size: many; v_call: TRBV20-1; j_call: TRBJ2-1; cdr3_aa: CSANHPFRVRGKDNEQFF; cdr3_nt: TGCAGTGCTAATCACCCGTTCCGGGTGCGGGGGAAAGACAATGAGCAGTTCTTC
d_call: TRBD1; clone_size: few; v_call: TRBV7-2; j_call: TRBJ2-7; cdr3_aa: CASSWDRGSYNEQYF; cdr3_nt: TGTGCCAGCAGCTGGGACAGGGGATCCTACAATGAGCAGTACTTC
d_call: TRBD2; clone_size: many; v_call: TRBV4-1; j_call: TRBJ2-5; cdr3_aa: CASSLGLDPYRETQYF; cdr3_nt: TGCGCCAGCAGCTTGGGACTAGATCCTTATAGGGAGACCCAGTACTTC
d_call: -; clone_size: -; v_call: TRBV3-1; j_call: TRBJ1-2; cdr3_aa: CASGPGGLTYGYTF; cdr3_nt: TGTGCCAGCGGCCCAGGAGGGCTGACTTATGGCTACACCTTC
d_call: TRBD1; clone_size: -; v_call: TRBV6-5; j_call: TRBJ1-1; cdr3_aa: CASSYAGQGTEAFF; cdr3_nt: TGTGCCAGCAGTTACGCGGGACAGGGGACTGAAGCTTTCTTT
d_call: TRBD1; clone_size: -; v_call: TRBV2; j_call: TRBJ1-1; cdr3_aa: CASSWTGEYEAFF; cdr3_nt: TGTGCCAGCAGTTGGACAGGGGAATATGAAGCTTTCTTT
d_call: -; clone_size: -; v_call: TRBV13; j_call: TRBJ2-1; cdr3_aa: CASSLTGEPYNEQFF; cdr3_nt: TGTGCCAGCAGCTTAACGGGAGAGCCCTACAATGAGCAGTTCTTC
d_call: -; clone_size: -; v_call: TRBV2; j_call: TRBJ1-2; cdr3_aa: CASSGGSGGLNYGYTF; cdr3_nt: TGCGCCAGCAGTGGGGGTAGTGGCGGGCTTAACTATGGCTACACCTTC
d_call: -; clone_size: -; v_call: TRBV7-9; j_call: TRBJ1-1; cdr3_aa: CASSLSGLAAFF; cdr3_nt: TGTGCCAGCAGCTTGTCGGGCCTGGCGGCTTTCTTT
d_call: -; clone_size: -; v_call: TRBV20-1; j_call: TRBJ2-1; cdr3_aa: CSARVDDQREQFF; cdr3_nt: TGCAGTGCTAGAGTGGACGACCAACGGGAGCAGTTCTTC
d_call: -; clone_size: few; v_call: TRBV28; j_call: TRBJ1-5; cdr3_aa: CASSPRGTNQPQHF; cdr3_nt: TGTGCCAGCAGTCCCCGGGGGACCAATCAGCCTCAGCATTTT
d_call: -; clone_size: few; v_call: TRBV7-9; j_call: TRBJ2-3; cdr3_aa: CASSSDLPDTQYF; cdr3_nt: TGTGCCAGCAGCTCCGACTTGCCTGATACGCAGTATTTT
d_call: -; clone_size: -; v_call: TRBV9; j_call: TRBJ1-2; cdr3_aa: CASTAGGATYTSRGYTF; cdr3_nt: TGTGCCAGCACCGCGGGAGGGGCGACGTACACCTCTCGGGGCTACACCTTC
d_call: -; clone_size: once; v_call: TRBV7-2; j_call: TRBJ2-1; cdr3_aa: CASSYGTALQETQFF; cdr3_nt: TGTGCCAGCAGCTACGGGACCGCACTTCAAGAGACCCAGTTCTTC
d_call: TRBD2; clone_size: few; v_call: TRBV7-7; j_call: TRBJ2-1; cdr3_aa: CASSPKLAGGNEQFF; cdr3_nt: TGTGCCAGCAGCCCCAAGTTAGCGGGAGGGAATGAGCAGTTCTTC
d_call: -; clone_size: -; v_call: TRBV27; j_call: TRBJ1-1; cdr3_aa: CANSLLGGTNTEAFF; cdr3_nt: TGTGCCAACAGTTTATTAGGGGGAACGAACACTGAAGCTTTCTTT
d_call: -; clone_size: many; v_call: TRBV6-5; j_call: TRBJ2-3; cdr3_aa: CASTVDISDTQYF; cdr3_nt: TGTGCCAGCACCGTCGACATTTCAGATACGCAGTATTTT
d_call: -; clone_size: -; v_call: TRBV2; j_call: TRBJ1-2; cdr3_aa: CASSERPGYGYTF; cdr3_nt: TGTGCCAGCAGTGAACGTCCCGGATATGGCTACACCTTC
d_call: -; clone_size: -; v_call: TRBV7-9; j_call: TRBJ2-7; cdr3_aa: CASSLIQGPSYNEQYF; cdr3_nt: TGTGCCAGCAGCTTAATCCAGGGCCCCTCCTACAATGAGCAGTACTTC
d_call: TRBD1; clone_size: -; v_call: TRBV7-9; j_call: TRBJ2-1; cdr3_aa: CASRAGGSEQFF; cdr3_nt: TGTGCCAGCAGAGCAGGGGGTAGTGAGCAGTTCTTC
d_call: TRBD2; clone_size: few; v_call: TRBV7-2; j_call: TRBJ2-3; cdr3_aa: CASSRTSGRSDTQYF; cdr3_nt: TGTGCCAGCAGCCGAACTAGCGGGAGATCGGATACGCAGTATTTT
d_call: -; clone_size: -; v_call: TRBV2; j_call: TRBJ1-2; cdr3_aa: CASSAGETAYGYTF; cdr3_nt: TGTGCCAGCAGTGCGGGAGAGACCGCATATGGCTACACCTTC
d_call: TRBD1; clone_size: -; v_call: TRBV5-5; j_call: TRBJ1-2; cdr3_aa: CASSSAGTGPARGYTF; cdr3_nt: TGTGCCAGCAGCTCAGCCGGGACAGGGCCCGCCCGTGGCTACACCTTC
d_call: TRBD1; clone_size: -; v_call: TRBV20-1; j_call: TRBJ2-7; cdr3_aa: CSARDPSGTGGSSYEQYF; cdr3_nt: TGCAGTGCTAGAGACCCGTCCGGGACAGGGGGCAGCTCCTACGAGCAGTACTTC
d_call: -; clone_size: once; v_call: TRBV5-4; j_call: TRBJ2-7; cdr3_aa: CASRGKGPSSEQYF; cdr3_nt: TGTGCCAGCAGAGGAAAGGGCCCTTCTAGCGAGCAGTACTTC
d_call: -; clone_size: -; v_call: TRBV6-5; j_call: TRBJ1-5; cdr3_aa: CASSYSVVGPQHF; cdr3_nt: TGTGCCAGCAGTTACTCAGTGGTGGGGCCCCAGCATTTT
d_call: -; clone_size: -; v_call: TRBV5-5; j_call: TRBJ2-7; cdr3_aa: CASSFLGDVYEQYF; cdr3_nt: TGTGCCAGCAGCTTTTTAGGGGACGTCTACGAGCAGTACTTC
d_call: -; clone_size: -; v_call: TRBV7-9; j_call: TRBJ2-1; cdr3_aa: CASSPGGLEQFF; cdr3_nt: TGCGCCAGCAGCCCCGGGGGGCTTGAGCAGTTCTTC
d_call: TRBD1; clone_size: few; v_call: TRBV6-1; j_call: TRBJ1-5; cdr3_aa: CASSARHRGNQPQHF; cdr3_nt: TGTGCCAGCAGTGCCAGACACAGGGGGAATCAGCCCCAGCATTTT
d_call: -; clone_size: few; v_call: TRBV7-9; j_call: TRBJ2-5; cdr3_aa: CASSSGDPRTKQETQYF; cdr3_nt: TGTGCCAGCAGCTCTGGGGATCCCAGGACTAAACAAGAGACCCAGTACTTC
d_call: -; clone_size: -; v_call: TRBV3-1; j_call: TRBJ1-2; cdr3_aa: CASSPSIQGGGPGYTF; cdr3_nt: TGTGCCAGCAGCCCCTCGATTCAGGGAGGGGGACCTGGCTACACCTTC
d_call: -; clone_size: few; v_call: TRBV6-5; j_call: TRBJ2-3; cdr3_aa: CASSYSPGGAADTQYF; cdr3_nt: TGTGCCAGCAGTTACTCGCCTGGGGGGGCTGCAGATACGCAGTATTTT
d_call: -; clone_size: few; v_call: TRBV2; j_call: TRBJ2-3; cdr3_aa: CASSGVGVARGTDTQYF; cdr3_nt: TGTGCCAGCAGTGGAGTCGGGGTCGCCAGGGGCACAGATACGCAGTATTTT
d_call: -; clone_size: -; v_call: TRBV9; j_call: TRBJ2-1; cdr3_aa: CASSVEGEPYNEQFF; cdr3_nt: TGTGCCAGCAGCGTAGAGGGGGAACCCTACAATGAGCAGTTCTTC
d_call: TRBD1; clone_size: -; v_call: TRBV11-2; j_call: TRBJ1-2; cdr3_aa: CASGLPGTGDGYTF; cdr3_nt: TGTGCCAGCGGCTTACCCGGGACAGGGGATGGCTACACCTTC
d_call: TRBD2; clone_size: -; v_call: TRBV15; j_call: TRBJ2-1; cdr3_aa: CATSRRLAGGNEQFF; cdr3_nt: TGTGCCACCAGCAGAAGGCTAGCGGGAGGCAATGAGCAGTTCTTC